The present T cell receptor (beta chain) was sequenced within a study of cytomegalovirus exposure and HLA in healthy donors. About the study: T cells numbering about 179 million yielded roughly 120 million unique TCR beta sequences in an earlier analysis. Whole-study findings and limits: Cytomegalovirus association was assigned to some 160 TCR beta chains.

Vbeta (60) and Jbeta (13) primers were used in the PCR. The data were produced by immunoSEQ multiplex PCR, yet TCRdb's version contains in-frame clones alone and is incomplete. The sample carries about 190,000 clones, 70% to 75% recorded once. J lost 3 bases, V lost 6 bases, and 7 bases had no gene match. The CDR3 is made up of 15 amino acids. Germline CDR1 and CDR2: SNHLY and FYNNEI. With respect to this clone: What it binds is not known.

Sample: PBMCs. The chain combines TRBV2 with TRBJ1-1; 10 bases line up with TRBD1. The TCR originated in a man younger than 45 in good health and CMV-seropositive. The CDR3 region is CASRAGTGAYTEAFF. The CDR3 DNA follows: TGTGCCAGCAGGGCAGGGACAGGGGCATACACTGAAGCTTTCTTT.